This entry lists 15 T cell receptor beta chains sequenced from one sample in a study of T-cell memory formation after mild COVID-19. Each CDR3 protein is one row after TCRdb ran MiXCR on the 5' RACE reads. The data show 550,000 to 600,000 distinct CDR3 sequences, with roughly 17% seen just once and roughly 8.2% held by the top ten. Sequenced material: PBMCs or a T cell subset sorted from them (not recorded which). All receptors derive from an adult woman who had mild COVID-19 (a few samples of this study predate the infection). Cell type and time point are not known.

Only a few counts were recorded for this clonotype. This CDR3 is CASGIAGLWGNEQFF. Here the CDR3 DNA reads TGTGCCAGCGGGATAGCGGGATTGTGGGGCAATGAGCAGTTCTTC. The V call is TRBV12-3 or TRBV12-4, the J call TRBJ2-1, with TRBD2 matching 8 bases. The J segment lost 6 bases and the V segment lost 8 bases, leaving 12 bases of the junction unmatched. This CDR3 comprises 15 residues.

This clonotype was counted a single time. This chain connects TRBV3-1 to TRBJ2-2; possibly TRBD2 for D (5 bases). Germline V gives CDR1 LGHDT, CDR2 YNNKEL (reference sequence). The CDR3 is 18 residues long. V was shortened by 1 base and J by 5 bases, with 20 bases between the two germline ends. The CDR3 loop is CASSQVGLGAVRTGELFF. In DNA, the CDR3 is TGTGCCAGCAGCCAAGTGGGTCTGGGAGCCGTTCGGACCGGGGAGCTGTTTTTT.

This rearrangement joins TRBV6-4 to TRBJ2-3, with D possibly matching TRBD2 (5 bases). V was clipped by 2 bases and J by 0 bases, with 15 bases between them. This CDR3 comprises 17 residues. Germline CDR1 reads MRHNA; CDR2 reads SNTAGT. CDR3 in amino acids: CASSDTNRGRSTDTQYF. The DNA for the CDR3 is TGTGCCAGCAGTGACACGAACCGGGGAAGGAGCACAGATACGCAGTATTTT.

For the CDR3, the DNA is TGTGCCAGCAGCGTAGGACAGGGACAGAACACTGAAGCTTTCTTT. Translating it yields CASSVGQGQNTEAFF. The chain joins TRBV9 to TRBJ1-1; 7 nucleotides align to TRBD1. Germline values: CDR1 SGDLS, CDR2 YYNGEE. This CDR3 region has 15 residues. V lost 0 bases and J lost 1; bases outside the gene matches: 3.

This clonotype was observed a few times. This sequence joins TRBV4-3 and TRBJ2-7, with D perhaps matching TRBD2 (5 bases). Looked up from germline, CDR1 is LGHNA and CDR2 is YSLEER. V lost 10 bases and J lost 1, with 17 bases in between. This CDR3 contains 14 residues. The CDR3 reads CATSIGRASYEQYF. In DNA, the CDR3 is TGCGCCACCTCTATCGGGCGGGCTTCCTACGAGCAGTACTTC.

This chain uses TRBV11-2 with TRBJ2-3; a weak D match, TRBD2 (5 bases). CDR1 is SGHAT, CDR2 FQNNGV, per germline. Trimming cost V 4 bases and J 2 bases, with 25 bases left between them. The CDR3 spans 19 residues. The CDR3 DNA is TGTGCCAGCAGCTCCCCTCGGGAAGTAACAATAAGGCACACAGATACGCAGTATTTT. As protein: CASSSPREVTIRHTDTQYF.

CDR3 DNA sequence: TGTGCCAGCACACATGCAGGCGGGAGCTCCTACAATGAGCAGTTCTTC. This codes for CASTHAGGSSYNEQFF. This chain links TRBV7-3 with TRBJ2-1; 7 nucleotides match TRBD2. The V gene end was trimmed by 7 bases and the J gene end by 0 bases; junction bases not matched to a gene: 9. CDR3 length: 16 amino acids. Germline loops: CDR1 SGHTA, CDR2 FQGTGA.

The rearrangement uses TRBV2 and TRBJ1-1; no definite D call. Per the germline V gene, CDR1 is SNHLY and CDR2 is FYNNEI. The CDR3 is made up of 14 amino acids. V lost 6 bases to trimming and J lost 3 bases, with 14 bases between them. CDR3 DNA: TGTGCCAGCAGGAACTTTATCGGGGACACTGAAGCTTTCTTT. Its protein product is CASRNFIGDTEAFF.

In this sample, this clonotype turned up a few times. Likely a read error: the CDR3 ends without its conserved phenylalanine or tryptophan. This rearrangement joins TRBV5-1 to TRBJ1-4; perhaps TRBD1 as D (6 bases). The CDR3 runs 16 residues. Trimming stripped 4 bases from V and 8 bases from J, with 21 bases between. CDR1 is SGHRS and CDR2 is YFSETQ in the germline V gene. The CDR3 loop is CASSPRTEGNPEKLFL. CDR3 sequence (DNA): TGCGCCAGCAGCCCCAGGACAGAGGGAAACCCGGAAAAACTGTTTTTG.

This clonotype has more than one count but fewer than ten. The rearrangement uses TRBV27 and TRBJ2-7, with 10 bases identical to TRBD1. The CDR3 extends over 22 amino acids. Trimming cost V 6 bases and J 1 base; bases outside gene matches: 27. Germline CDR1 reads MNHEY; CDR2 reads SMNVEV (reference sequence). The CDR3 sequence is CASSRTSWTGGDPGLKSYEQYF. The CDR3 DNA reads TGTGCCAGCAGCAGAACCTCATGGACAGGGGGTGATCCGGGACTAAAGTCCTACGAGCAGTACTTC.

This chain joins TRBV6-2 or TRBV6-3 and TRBJ1-5; D is possibly TRBD1 (5 bases). Germline CDR1 and CDR2: MNHEY and SVGEGT. Trimming took off 2 bases at V and 10 bases at J, with 15 bases between the two ends. The CDR3 runs 14 residues. The CDR3 coding sequence is TGTGCCAGCAGTTACGGGACGAAGATCAGCCCCCAGCATTTT. Its translation is CASSYGTKISPQHF.

This chain's CDR3 is CASSVEGLADSEQYF. DNA for the CDR3: TGTGCCAGCAGCGTAGAAGGACTAGCGGATAGCGAGCAGTACTTC. The chain carries TRBV9 and TRBJ2-7, with TRBD2 matching over 10 bases. CDR3 length: 15 residues. The germline CDR1 and CDR2 sequences are SGDLS and YYNGEE. V shed 0 bases and J 6 bases; nucleotides not matched to a gene: 6.

This rearrangement joins TRBV4-2 to TRBJ2-3; D may be TRBD2 (6 bases). The CDR3 covers 18 residues. With 6 bases removed from V and 4 bases from J, the gap between germline ends came to 26 bases. CDR1 and CDR2 (germline): LGHNA, YNFKEQ. The CDR3, as DNA: TGTGCCAGCAGTCGGGGGTCCATACCGTTTCCGGGATCAGATACGCAGTATTTT. Protein product: CASSRGSIPFPGSDTQYF.

The chain recombines TRBV6-5 with TRBJ2-7; D is ambiguous. CDR3 size: 14 residues. Germline V CDR1 and CDR2: MNHEY, SVGAGI. Trimming left V 1 base short and J 0 bases short, with 7 bases between. The CDR3 loop reads CASSYLESSYEQYF. CDR3 sequence (DNA): TGTGCCAGCAGTTACTTGGAGTCCTCCTACGAGCAGTACTTC.

The chain uses TRBV12-3 or TRBV12-4 and TRBJ2-1; 11 nucleotides agree with TRBD2. This CDR3 is built from 17 residues. V dropped 4 bases and J dropped 4; count of bases not matched to a gene: 9. The CDR3 here is CASSSTIAGGGYNEQFF. The CDR3 nucleotides read TGTGCCAGCAGTTCAACCATAGCGGGAGGGGGGTACAATGAGCAGTTCTTC.